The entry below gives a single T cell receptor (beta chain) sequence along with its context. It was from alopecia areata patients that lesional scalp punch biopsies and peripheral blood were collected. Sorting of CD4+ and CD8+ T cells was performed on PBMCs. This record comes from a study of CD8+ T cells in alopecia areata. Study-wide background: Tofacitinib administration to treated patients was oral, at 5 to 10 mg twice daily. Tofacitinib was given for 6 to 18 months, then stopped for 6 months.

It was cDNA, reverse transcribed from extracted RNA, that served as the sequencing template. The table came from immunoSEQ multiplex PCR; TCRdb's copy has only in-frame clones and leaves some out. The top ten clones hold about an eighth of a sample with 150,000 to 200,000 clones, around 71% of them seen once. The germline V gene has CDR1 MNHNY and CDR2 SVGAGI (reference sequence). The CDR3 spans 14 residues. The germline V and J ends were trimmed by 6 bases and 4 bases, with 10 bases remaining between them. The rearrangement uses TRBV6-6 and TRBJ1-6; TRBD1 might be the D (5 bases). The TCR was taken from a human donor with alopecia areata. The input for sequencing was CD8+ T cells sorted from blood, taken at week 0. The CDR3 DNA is TGTGCCAGCAGCCCGGGGCAGTATAATTCACCCCTCCACTTT. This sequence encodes CASSPGQYNSPLHF.